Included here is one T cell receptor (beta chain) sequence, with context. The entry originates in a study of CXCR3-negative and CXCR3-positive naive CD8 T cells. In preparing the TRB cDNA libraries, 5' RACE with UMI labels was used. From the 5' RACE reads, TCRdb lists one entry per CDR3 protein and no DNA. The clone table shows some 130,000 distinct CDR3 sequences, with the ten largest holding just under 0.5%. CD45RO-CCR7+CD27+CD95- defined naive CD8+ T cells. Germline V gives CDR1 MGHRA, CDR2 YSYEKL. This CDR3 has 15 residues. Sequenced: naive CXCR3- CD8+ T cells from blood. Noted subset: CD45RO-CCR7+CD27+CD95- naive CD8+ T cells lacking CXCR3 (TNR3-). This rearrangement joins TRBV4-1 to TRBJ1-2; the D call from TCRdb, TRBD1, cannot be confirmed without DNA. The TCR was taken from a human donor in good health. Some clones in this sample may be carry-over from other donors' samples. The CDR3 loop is CASSQGWGRDYGYTF.